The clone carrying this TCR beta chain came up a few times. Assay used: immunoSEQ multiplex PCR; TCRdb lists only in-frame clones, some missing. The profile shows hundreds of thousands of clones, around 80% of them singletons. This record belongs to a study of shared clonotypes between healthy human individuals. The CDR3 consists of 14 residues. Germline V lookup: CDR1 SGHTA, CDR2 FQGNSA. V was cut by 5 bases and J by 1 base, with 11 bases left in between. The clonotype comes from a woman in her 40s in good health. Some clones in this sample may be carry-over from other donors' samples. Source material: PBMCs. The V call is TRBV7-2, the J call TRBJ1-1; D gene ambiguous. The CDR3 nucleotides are TGTGCCAGCAGCCTCGCCTCATCGAACACTGAAGCTTTCTTT. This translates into CASSLASSNTEAFF.